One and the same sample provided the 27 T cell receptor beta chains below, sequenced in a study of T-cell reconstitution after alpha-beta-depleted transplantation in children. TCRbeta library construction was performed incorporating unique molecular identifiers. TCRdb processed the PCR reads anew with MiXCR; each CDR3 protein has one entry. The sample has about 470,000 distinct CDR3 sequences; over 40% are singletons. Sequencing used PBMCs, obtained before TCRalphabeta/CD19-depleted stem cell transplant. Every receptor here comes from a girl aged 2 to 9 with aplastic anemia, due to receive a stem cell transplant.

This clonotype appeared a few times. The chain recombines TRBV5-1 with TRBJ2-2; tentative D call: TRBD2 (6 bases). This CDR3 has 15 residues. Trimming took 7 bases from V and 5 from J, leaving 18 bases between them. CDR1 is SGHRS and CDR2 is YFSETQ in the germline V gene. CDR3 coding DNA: TGCGCCAGCCAGACTGGGAGGACACAAACCGGGGAGCTGTTTTTT. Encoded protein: CASQTGRTQTGELFF.

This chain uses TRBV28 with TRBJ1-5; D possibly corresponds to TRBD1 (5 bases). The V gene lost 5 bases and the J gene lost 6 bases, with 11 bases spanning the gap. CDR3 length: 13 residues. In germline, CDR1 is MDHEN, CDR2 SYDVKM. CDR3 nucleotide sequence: TGTGCCAGCAGTACCCCGGGGACTCAGCCCCAGCATTTT. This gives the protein CASSTPGTQPQHF.

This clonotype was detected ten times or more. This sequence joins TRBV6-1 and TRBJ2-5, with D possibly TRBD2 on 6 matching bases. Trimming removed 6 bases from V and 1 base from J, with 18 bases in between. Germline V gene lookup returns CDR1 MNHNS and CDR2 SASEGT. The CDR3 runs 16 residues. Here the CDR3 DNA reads TGTGCCAGCAGAGTAGGCCCAGGGAGGAGCCAAGAGACCCAGTACTTC. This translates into CASRVGPGRSQETQYF.

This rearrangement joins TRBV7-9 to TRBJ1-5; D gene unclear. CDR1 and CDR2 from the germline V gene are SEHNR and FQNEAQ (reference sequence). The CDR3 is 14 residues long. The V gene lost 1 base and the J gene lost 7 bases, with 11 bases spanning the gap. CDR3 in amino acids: CASSLENVGQPQHF. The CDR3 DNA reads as TGTGCCAGCAGCTTAGAAAACGTCGGGCAGCCCCAGCATTTT.

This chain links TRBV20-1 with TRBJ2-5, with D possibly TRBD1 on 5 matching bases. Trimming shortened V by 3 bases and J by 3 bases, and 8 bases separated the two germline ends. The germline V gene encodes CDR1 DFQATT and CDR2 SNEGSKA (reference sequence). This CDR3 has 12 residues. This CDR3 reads CSASKTEETQYF. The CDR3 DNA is TGCAGTGCTAGTAAGACAGAAGAGACCCAGTACTTC.

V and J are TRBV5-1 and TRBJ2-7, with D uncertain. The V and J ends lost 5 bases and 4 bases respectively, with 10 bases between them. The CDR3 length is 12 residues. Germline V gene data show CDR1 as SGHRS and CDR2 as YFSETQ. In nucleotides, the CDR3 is TGCGCCAGCAGGAAAGGGAATTACGAGCAGTACTTC. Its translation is CASRKGNYEQYF.

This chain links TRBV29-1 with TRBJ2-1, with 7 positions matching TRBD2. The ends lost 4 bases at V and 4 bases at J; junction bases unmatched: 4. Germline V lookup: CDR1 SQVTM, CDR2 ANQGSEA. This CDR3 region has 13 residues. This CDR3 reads CSVVRGGYNEQFF. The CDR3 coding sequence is TGCAGCGTTGTACGCGGGGGTTACAATGAGCAGTTCTTC.

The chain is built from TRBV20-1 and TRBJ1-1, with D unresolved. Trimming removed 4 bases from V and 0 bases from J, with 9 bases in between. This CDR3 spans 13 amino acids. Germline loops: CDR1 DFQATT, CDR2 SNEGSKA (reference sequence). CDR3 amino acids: CSATTTVNTEAFF. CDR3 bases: TGCAGTGCTACCACGACGGTGAACACTGAAGCTTTCTTT.

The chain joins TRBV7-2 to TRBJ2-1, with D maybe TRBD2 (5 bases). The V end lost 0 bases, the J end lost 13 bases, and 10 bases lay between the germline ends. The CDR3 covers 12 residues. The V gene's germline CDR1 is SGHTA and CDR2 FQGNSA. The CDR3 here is CASSLATKTQFF. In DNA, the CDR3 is TGTGCCAGCAGCTTAGCGACTAAAACCCAGTTCTTC.

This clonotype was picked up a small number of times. In DNA form, the CDR3 reads TGTGCCAGCAGCGTAGGAATTCAACTCTCCTACGAGCAGTACTTC. Protein product: CASSVGIQLSYEQYF. V usage is TRBV9 and J usage is TRBJ2-7; D call uncertain. The CDR3 length is 15 residues. CDR1 is SGDLS and CDR2 is YYNGEE in the germline V gene. The germline V and J ends were trimmed by 0 bases and 0 bases, with 10 bases remaining between them. Full variable domain (missing parts from reference TRBV9 and TRBJ2-7): DSGVTQTPKHLITATGQRVTLRCSPRSGDLSVYWYQQSLDQGLQFLIQYYNGEERAKGNILERFSAQQFPDLHSELNLSSLELGDSALYFCASSVGIQLSYEQYFGPGTRLTVT.

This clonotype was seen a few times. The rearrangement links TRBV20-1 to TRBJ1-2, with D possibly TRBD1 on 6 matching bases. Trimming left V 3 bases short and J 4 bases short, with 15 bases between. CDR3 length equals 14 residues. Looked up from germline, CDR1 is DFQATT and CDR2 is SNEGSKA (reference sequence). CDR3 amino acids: CSASWGRGGYGYTF. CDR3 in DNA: TGCAGTGCTAGTTGGGGGAGAGGGGGCTATGGCTACACCTTC.

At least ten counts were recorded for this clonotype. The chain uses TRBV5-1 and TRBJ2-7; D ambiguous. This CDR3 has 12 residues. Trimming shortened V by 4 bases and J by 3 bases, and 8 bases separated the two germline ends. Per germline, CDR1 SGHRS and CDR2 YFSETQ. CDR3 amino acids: CASSLNDYEQYF. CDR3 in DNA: TGCGCCAGCAGCCTCAATGACTACGAGCAGTACTTC.

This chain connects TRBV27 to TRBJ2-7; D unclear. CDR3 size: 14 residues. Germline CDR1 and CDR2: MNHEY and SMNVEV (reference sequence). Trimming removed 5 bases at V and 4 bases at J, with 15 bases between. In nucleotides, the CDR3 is TGTGCCAGCAGTCCAGCCGGCAGAGTGTACGAGCAGTACTTC. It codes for CASSPAGRVYEQYF.

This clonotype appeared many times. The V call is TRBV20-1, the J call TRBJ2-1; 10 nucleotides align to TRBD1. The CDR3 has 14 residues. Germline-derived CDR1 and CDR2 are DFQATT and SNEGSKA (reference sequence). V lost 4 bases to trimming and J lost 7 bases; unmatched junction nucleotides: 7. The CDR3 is CSAISGQGGNEQFF. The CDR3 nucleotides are TGCAGTGCTATAAGTGGACAGGGGGGGAATGAGCAGTTCTTC.

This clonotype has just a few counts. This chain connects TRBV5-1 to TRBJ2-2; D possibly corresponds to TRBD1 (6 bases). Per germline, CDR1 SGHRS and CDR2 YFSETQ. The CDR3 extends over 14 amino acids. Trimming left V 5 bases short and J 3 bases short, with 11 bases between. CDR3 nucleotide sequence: TGCGCCAGCAGGTCCGGGACACACACCGGGGAGCTGTTTTTT. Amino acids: CASRSGTHTGELFF.

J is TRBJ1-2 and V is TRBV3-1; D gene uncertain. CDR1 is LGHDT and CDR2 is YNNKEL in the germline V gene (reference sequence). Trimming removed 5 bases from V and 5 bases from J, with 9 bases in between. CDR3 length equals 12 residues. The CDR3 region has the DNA TGTGCCAGCAGCACCCGGTCTTATGGCTACACCTTC. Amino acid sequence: CASSTRSYGYTF.

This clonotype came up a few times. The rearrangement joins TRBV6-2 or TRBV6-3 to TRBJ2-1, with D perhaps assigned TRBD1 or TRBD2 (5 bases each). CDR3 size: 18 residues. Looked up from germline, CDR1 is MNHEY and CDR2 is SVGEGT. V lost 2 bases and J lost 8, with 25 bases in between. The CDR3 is CASSYISGTPSYSDEQFF. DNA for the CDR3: TGTGCCAGCAGTTACATATCCGGGACCCCCTCGTACAGCGATGAGCAGTTCTTC.

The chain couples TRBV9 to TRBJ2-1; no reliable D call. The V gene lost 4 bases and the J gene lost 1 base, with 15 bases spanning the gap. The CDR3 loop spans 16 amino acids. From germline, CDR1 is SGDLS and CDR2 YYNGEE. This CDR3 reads CASSPRTPRSYNEQFF. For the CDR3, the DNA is TGTGCCAGCAGCCCCAGAACCCCCAGGTCCTACAATGAGCAGTTCTTC.

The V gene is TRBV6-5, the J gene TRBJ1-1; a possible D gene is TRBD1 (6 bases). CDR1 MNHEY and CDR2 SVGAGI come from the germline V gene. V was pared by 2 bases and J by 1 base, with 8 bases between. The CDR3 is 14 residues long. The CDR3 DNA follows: TGTGCCAGCAGTTACCGGGGGCCGAACACTGAAGCTTTCTTT. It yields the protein CASSYRGPNTEAFF.

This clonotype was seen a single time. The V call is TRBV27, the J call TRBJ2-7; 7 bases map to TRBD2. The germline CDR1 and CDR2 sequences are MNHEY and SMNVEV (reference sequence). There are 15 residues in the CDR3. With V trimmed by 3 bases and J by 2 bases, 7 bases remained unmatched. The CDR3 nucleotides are TGTGCCAGCAGTTTCGGAGCGGGAAAAGCCTACGAGCAGTACTTC. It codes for CASSFGAGKAYEQYF.

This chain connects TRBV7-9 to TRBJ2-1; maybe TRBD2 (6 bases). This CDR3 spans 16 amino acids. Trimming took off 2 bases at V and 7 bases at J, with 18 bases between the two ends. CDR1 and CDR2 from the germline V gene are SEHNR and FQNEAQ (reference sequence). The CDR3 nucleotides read TGTGCCAGCAGCTTAATCGTTGGGGGGATCGTGAATGAGCAGTTCTTC. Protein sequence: CASSLIVGGIVNEQFF.

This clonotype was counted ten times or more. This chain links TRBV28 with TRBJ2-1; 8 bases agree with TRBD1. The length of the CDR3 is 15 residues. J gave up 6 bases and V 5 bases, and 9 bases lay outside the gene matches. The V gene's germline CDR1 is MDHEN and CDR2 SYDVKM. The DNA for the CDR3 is TGTGCCAGCAGTGCCCTCAGGGGGCTTTTCAATGAGCAGTTCTTC. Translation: CASSALRGLFNEQFF.

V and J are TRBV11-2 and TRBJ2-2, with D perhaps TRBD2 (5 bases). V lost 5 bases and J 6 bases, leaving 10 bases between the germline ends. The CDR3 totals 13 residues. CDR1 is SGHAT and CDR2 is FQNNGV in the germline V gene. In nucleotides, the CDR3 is TGTGCCAGCAGCGTTCCTAGCTCCGGGGAGCTGTTTTTT. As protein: CASSVPSSGELFF.

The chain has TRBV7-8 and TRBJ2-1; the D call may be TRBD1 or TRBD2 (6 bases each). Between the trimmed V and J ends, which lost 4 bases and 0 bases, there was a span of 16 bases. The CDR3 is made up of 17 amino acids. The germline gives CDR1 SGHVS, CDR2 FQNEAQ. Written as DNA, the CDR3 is TGTGCCAGCAGCTCTTCGAGGGGGGTAAGCTCCTACAATGAGCAGTTCTTC. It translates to CASSSSRGVSSYNEQFF.

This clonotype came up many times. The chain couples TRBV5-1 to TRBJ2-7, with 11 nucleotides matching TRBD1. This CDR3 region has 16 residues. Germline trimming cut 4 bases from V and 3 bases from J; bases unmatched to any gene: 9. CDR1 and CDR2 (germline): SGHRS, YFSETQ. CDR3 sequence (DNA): TGCGCCAGCAGCCTCACAACCGGGACAGGGGGCTACGAGCAGTACTTC. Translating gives CASSLTTGTGGYEQYF.

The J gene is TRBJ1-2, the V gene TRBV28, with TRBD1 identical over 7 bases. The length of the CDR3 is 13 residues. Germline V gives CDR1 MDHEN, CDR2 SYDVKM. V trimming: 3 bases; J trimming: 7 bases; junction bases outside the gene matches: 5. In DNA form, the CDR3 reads TGTGCCAGCAGTTTCACAGGGGACCGTGGCTACACCTTC. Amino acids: CASSFTGDRGYTF.

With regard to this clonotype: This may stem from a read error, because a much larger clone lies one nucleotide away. This chain's CDR3 is CASSASGRAHEQYF. The CDR3 bases are TGTGCCAGCAGCGCTAGCGGGAGGGCCCACGAGCAGTACTTC. The chain recombines TRBV9 with TRBJ2-7; 12 nucleotides line up with TRBD2. The CDR3 sequence is 14 residues long. After removal of 3 bases from V and 5 bases from J, the junction contained 3 bases not matched to a gene. Germline CDR1 reads SGDLS; CDR2 reads YYNGEE.